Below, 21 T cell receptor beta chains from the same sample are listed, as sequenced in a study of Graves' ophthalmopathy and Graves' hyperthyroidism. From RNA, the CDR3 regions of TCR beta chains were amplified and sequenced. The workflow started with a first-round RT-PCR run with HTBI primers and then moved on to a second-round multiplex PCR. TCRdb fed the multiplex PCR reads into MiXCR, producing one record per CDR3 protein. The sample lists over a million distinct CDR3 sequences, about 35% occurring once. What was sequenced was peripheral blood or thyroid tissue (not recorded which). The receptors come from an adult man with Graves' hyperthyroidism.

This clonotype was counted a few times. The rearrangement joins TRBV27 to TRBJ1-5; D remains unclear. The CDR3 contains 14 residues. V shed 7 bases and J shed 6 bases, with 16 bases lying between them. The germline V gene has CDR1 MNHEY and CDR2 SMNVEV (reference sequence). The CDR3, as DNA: TGTGCCAGCATGAAAGCCCGCTCGATTCAGCCCCAGCATTTT. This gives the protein CASMKARSIQPQHF.

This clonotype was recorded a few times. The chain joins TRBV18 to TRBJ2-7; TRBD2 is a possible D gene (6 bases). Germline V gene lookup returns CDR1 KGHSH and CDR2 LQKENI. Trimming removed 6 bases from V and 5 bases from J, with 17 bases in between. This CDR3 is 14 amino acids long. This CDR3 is CASSQGTRRDEQYF. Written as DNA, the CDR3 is TGTGCCAGCTCCCAAGGGACTCGAAGGGACGAGCAGTACTTC. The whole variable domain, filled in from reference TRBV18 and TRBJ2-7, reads NAGVMQNPRHLVRRRGQEARLRCSPMKGHSHVYWYRQLPEEGLKFMVYLQKENIIDESGMPKERFSAEFPKEGPSILRIQQVVRGDSAAYFCASSQGTRRDEQYFGPGTRLTVT.

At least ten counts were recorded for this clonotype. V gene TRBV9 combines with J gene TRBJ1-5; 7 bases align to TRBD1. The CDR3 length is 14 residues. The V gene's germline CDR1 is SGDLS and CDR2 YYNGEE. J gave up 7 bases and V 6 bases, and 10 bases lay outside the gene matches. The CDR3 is CASTPGTVDQPQHF. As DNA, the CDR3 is TGTGCCAGCACCCCCGGGACAGTCGACCAGCCCCAGCATTTT.

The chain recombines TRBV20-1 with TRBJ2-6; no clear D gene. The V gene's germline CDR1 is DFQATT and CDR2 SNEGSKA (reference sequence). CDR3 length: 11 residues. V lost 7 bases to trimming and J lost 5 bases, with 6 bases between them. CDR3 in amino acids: CSVDRANVLTF. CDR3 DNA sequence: TGCAGTGTTGACAGGGCCAACGTCCTGACTTTC.

In nucleotides, the CDR3 is TGCAGTGCCGAAGGTCAGGATCTGATAGAGACCCAGTACTTC. This gives the protein CSAEGQDLIETQYF. This chain joins TRBV20-1 and TRBJ2-5; no clear D. The germline V and J ends were trimmed by 6 bases and 4 bases, with 18 bases remaining between them. This CDR3 has 14 amino acids. The germline V gene has CDR1 DFQATT and CDR2 SNEGSKA (reference sequence).

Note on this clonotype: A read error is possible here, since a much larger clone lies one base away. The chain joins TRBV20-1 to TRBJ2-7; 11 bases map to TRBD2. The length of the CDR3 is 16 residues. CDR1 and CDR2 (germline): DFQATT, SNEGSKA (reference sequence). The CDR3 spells CSARGRGTSGSYGQYF. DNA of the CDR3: TGCAGTGCGAGGGGTCGGGGGACTAGCGGATCCTACGGGCAGTACTTC.

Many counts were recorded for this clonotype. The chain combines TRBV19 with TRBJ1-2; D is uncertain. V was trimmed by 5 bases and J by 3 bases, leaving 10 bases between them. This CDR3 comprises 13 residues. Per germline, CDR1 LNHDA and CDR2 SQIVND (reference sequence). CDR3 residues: CASSGVMDYGYTF. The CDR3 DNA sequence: TGTGCCAGTAGTGGGGTGATGGACTATGGCTACACCTTC.

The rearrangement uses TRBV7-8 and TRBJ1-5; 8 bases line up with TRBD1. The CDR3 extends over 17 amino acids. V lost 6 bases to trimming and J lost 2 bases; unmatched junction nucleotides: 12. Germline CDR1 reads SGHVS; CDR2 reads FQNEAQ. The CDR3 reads CASSWAAGGHGNQPQHF. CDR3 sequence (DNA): TGTGCCAGCAGTTGGGCGGCAGGGGGCCATGGCAATCAGCCCCAGCATTTT. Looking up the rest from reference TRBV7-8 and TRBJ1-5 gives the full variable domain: GAGVSQSPRYKVAKRGQDVALRCDPISGHVSLFWYQQALGQGPEFLTYFQNEAQLDKSGLPSDRFFAERPEGSVSTLKIQRTQQEDSAVYLCASSWAAGGHGNQPQHFGDGTRLSIL.

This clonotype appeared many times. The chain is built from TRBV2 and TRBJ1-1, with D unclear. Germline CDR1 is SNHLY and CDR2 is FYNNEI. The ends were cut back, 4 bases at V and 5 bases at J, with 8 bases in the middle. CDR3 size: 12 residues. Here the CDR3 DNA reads TGTGCCAGCAGTGGCGACGATACTGAAGCTTTCTTT. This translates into CASSGDDTEAFF.

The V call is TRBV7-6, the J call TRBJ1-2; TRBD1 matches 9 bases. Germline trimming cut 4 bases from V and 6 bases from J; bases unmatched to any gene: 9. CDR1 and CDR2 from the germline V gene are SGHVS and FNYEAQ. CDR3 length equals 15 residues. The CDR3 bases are TGTGCCAGCAGCTCATTACAGGGGGCCGGGAATGGCTACACCTTC. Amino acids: CASSSLQGAGNGYTF.

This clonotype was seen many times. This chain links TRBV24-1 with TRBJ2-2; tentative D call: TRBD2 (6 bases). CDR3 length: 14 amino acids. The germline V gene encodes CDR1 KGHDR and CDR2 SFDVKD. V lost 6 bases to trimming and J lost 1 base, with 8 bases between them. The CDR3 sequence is CATSTSQNTGELFF. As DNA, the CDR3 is TGTGCCACCAGTACTAGCCAGAACACCGGGGAGCTGTTTTTT.

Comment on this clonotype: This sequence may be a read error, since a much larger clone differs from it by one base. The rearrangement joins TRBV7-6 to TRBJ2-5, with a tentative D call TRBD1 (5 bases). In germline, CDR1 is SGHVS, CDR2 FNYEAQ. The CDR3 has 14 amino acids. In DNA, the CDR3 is TGTGCCAGCAGCCAGACAGTATACCAAGAGACCCAGTGCTTC. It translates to CASSQTVYQETQCF.

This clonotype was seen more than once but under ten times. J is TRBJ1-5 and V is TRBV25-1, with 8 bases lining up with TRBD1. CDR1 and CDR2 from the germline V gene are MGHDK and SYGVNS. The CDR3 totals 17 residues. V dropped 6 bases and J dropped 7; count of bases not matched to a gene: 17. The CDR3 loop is CASSPLVTGGGSQPQHF. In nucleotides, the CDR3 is TGTGCCAGCAGCCCCCTGGTTACAGGGGGAGGTAGCCAGCCCCAGCATTTT.

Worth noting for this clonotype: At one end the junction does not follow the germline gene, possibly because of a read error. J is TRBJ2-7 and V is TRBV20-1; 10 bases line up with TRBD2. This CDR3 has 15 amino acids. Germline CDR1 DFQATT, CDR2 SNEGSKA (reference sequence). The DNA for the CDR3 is TGCAGTGCTAGAGACTGGCTAGCGGGAGTCTACGGGCAGTACTTC. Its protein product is CSARDWLAGVYGQYF.

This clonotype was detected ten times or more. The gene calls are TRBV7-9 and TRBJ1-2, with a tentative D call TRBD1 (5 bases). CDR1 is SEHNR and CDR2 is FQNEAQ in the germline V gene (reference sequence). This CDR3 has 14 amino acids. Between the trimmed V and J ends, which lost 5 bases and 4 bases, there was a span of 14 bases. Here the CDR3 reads CASSLSRESYGYTF. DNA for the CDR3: TGTGCCAGCAGCCTAAGCAGGGAATCCTATGGCTACACCTTC. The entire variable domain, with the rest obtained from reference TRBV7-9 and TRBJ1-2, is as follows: DTGVSQNPRHKITKRGQNVTFRCDPISEHNRLYWYRQTLGQGPEFLTYFQNEAQLEKSRLLSDRFSAERPKGSFSTLEIQRTEQGDSAMYLCASSLSRESYGYTFGSGTRLTVV.

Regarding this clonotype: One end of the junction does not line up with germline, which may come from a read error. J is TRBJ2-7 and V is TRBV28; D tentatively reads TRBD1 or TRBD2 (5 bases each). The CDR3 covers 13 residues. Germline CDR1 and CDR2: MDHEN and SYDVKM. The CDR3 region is CASSRGSSFEQYF. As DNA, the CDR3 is TGTGCCAGCTCCCGGGGCAGCTCCTTCGAGCAGTACTTC.

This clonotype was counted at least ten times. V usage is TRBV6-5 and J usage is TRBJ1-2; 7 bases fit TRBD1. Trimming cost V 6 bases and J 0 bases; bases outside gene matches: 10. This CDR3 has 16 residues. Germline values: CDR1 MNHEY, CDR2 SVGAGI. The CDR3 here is CASSSTSGGANYGYTF. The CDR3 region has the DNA TGTGCCAGCAGCTCGACATCAGGGGGGGCTAACTATGGCTACACCTTC.

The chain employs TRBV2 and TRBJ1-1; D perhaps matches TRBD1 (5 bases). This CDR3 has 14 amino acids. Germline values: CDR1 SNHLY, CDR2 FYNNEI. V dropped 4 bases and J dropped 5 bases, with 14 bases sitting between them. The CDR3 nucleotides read TGTGCCAGCAGTGGGGGGACTTGGGGGACTGAAGCTTTCTTT. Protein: CASSGGTWGTEAFF.

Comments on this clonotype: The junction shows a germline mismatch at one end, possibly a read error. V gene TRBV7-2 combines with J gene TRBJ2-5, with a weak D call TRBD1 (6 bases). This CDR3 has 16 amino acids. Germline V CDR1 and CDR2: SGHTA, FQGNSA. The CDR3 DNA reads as TGTGCCCGCAGCCGACTGGGCAGGGGAGTCCAAGAGACCCAGTACTTC. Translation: CARSRLGRGVQETQYF.

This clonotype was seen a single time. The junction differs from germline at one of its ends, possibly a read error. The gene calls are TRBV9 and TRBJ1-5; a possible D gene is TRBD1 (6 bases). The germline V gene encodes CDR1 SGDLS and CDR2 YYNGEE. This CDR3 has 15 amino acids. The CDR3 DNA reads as TGTGCCTGCAGCGCAAGCAGGGGTAGCAATCAGCCCCAGCATTTT. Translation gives CACSASRGSNQPQHF.

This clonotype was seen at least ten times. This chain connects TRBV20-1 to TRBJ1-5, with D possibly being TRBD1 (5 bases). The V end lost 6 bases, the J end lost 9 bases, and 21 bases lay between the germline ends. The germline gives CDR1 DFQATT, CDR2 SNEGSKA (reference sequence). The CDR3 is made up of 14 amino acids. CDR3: CSAVRDPLAAPQHF. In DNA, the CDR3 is TGCAGTGCAGTCCGGGACCCTCTAGCAGCGCCCCAGCATTTT.